This T cell receptor (beta chain) appears in the sequencing data of a study of blood T cell repertoires in COVID-19. Study context: The United States, Italy and Spain provided the acute and convalescent COVID-19 samples. Nucleic acid was either cDNA or gDNA, and it came from T cells, B-cell-depleted T cells, or PBMCs.

The CDR3 is made up of 16 amino acids. J lost 4 bases, V lost 4 bases, and 11 bases had no gene match. Germline CDR1 is SGHRS and CDR2 is YFSETQ. In the source study's methods: Nucleated cell counts were estimated from reference gene primer amplification. TCRdb's copy holds only in-frame clones and misses some; the assay was immunoSEQ multiplex PCR. V, J and clone size derive from that table, while D and trimming were established from the DNA sequence. The profile shows roughly 70,000 clones, around 93% of them singletons. V is TRBV5-1 and J is TRBJ2-3, with 8 nucleotides matching TRBD2. The sequencing sample was made of peripheral blood. The TCR comes from a woman between 55 and 75 years old with active COVID-19. The chain's CDR3 is CASSPNGAGGSDTQYF. The CDR3 coding sequence is TGCGCCAGCAGCCCTAATGGGGCGGGAGGTTCAGATACGCAGTATTTT.